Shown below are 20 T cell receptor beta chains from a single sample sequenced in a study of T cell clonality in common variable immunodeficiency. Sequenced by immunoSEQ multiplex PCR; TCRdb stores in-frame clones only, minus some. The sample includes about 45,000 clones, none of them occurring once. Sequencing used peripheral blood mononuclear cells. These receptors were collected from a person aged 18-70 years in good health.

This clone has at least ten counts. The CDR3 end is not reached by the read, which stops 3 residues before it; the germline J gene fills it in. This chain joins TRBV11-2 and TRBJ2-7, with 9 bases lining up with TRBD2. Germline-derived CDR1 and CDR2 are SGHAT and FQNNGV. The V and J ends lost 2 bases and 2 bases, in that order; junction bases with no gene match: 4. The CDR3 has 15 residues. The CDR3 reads CASSLFASGTYEQYF. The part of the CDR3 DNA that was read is TGTGCCAGCAGCTTATTCGCTAGCGGGACCTACGAG.

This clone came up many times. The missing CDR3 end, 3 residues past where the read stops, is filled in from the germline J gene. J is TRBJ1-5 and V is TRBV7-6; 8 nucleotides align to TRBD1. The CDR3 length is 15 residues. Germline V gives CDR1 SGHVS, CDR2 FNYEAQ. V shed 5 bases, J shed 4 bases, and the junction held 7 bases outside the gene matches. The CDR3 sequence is CASSAGQGINQPQHF. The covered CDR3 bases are TGTGCCAGCAGCGCAGGACAGGGCATAAATCAGCCC. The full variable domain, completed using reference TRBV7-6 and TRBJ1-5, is GAGVSQSPRYKVTKRGQDVALRCDPISGHVSLYWYRQALGQGPEFLTYFNYEAQQDKSGLPNDRFSAERPEGSISTLTIQRTEQRDSAMYRCASSAGQGINQPQHFGDGTRLSIL.

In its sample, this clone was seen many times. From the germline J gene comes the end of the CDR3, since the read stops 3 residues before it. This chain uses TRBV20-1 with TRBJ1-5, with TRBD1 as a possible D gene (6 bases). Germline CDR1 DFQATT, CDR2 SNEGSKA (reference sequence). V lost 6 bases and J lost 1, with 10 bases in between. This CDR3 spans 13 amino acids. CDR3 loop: CSARGQSNQPQHF. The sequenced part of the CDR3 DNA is TGCAGTGCCCGCGGACAGAGCAATCAGCCC.

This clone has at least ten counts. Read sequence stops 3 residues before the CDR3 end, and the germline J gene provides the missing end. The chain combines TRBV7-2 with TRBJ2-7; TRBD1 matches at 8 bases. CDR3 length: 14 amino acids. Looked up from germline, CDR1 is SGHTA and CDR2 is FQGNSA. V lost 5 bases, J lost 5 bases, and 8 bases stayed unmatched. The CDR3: CASSGTGGVNEQYF. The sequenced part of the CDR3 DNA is TGTGCCAGCAGCGGCACAGGGGGAGTCAACGAG. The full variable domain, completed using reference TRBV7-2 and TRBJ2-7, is GAGVSQSPSNKVTEKGKDVELRCDPISGHTALYWYRQSLGQGLEFLIYFQGNSAPDKSGLPSDRFSAERTGGSVSTLTIQRTQQEDSAVYLCASSGTGGVNEQYFGPGTRLTVT.

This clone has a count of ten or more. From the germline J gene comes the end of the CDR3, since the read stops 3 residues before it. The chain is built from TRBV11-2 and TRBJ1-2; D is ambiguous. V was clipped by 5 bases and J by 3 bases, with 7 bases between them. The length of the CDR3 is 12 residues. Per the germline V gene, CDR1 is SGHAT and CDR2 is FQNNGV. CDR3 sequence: CASSNSYYGYTF. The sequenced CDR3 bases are TGTGCCAGCAGCAACAGTTACTATGGC.

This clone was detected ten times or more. The CDR3: CASSPRQGPGQPQHF. The CDR3 bases that were read are TGCGCCAGCAGCCCAAGACAGGGTCCCGGGCAGCCC. The V and J genes are TRBV5-1 and TRBJ1-5; TRBD1 matches at 7 bases. Read sequence stops 3 residues before the CDR3 end, and the germline J gene provides the missing end. CDR1 is SGHRS, CDR2 YFSETQ, per germline. The junction had 11 bases not matched to a gene; V was cut back by 4 bases and J by 7 bases. The CDR3 runs to 15 residues. Full variable domain (remainder filled in from reference TRBV5-1 and TRBJ1-5): KAGVTQTPRYLIKTRGQQVTLSCSPISGHRSVSWYQQTPGQGLQFLFEYFSETQRNKGNFPGRFSGRQFSNSRSEMNVSTLELGDSALYLCASSPRQGPGQPQHFGDGTRLSIL.

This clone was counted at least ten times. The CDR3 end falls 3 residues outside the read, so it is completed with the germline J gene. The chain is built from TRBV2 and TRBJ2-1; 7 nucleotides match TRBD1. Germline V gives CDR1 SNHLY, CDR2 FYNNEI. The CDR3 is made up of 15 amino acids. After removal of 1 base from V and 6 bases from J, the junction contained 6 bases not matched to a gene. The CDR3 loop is CASSEVRTGVNEQFF. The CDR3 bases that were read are TGTGCCAGCAGTGAAGTCCGGACAGGAGTCAATGAG.

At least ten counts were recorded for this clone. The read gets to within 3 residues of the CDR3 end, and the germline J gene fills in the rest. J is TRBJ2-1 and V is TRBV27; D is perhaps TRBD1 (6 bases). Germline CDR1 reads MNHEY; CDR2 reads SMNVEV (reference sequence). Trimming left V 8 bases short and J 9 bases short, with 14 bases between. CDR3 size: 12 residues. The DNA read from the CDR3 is TGTGCCAGCGGGCTAGGGGGTAGTGAG. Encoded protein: CASGLGGSE. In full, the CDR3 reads CASGLGGSEQFF.

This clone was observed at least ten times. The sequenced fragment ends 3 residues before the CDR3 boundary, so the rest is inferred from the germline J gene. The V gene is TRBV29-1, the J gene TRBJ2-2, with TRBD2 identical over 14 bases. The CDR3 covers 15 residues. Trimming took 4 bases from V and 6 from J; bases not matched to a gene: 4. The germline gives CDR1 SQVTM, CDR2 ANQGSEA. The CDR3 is CSVGPGLAGAGELFF. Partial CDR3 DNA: TGCAGCGTTGGCCCGGGACTAGCGGGAGCCGGGGAG.

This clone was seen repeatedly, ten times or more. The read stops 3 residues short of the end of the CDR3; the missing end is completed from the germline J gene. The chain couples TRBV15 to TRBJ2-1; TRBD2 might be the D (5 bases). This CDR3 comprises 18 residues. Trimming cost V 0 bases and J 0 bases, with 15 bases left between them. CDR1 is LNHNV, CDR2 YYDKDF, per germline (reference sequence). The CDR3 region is CATSRDTPYSDSYNEQFF. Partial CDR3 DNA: TGTGCCACCAGCAGAGATACCCCCTATAGCGACTCCTACAATGAG. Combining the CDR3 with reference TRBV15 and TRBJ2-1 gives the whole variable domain DAMVIQNPRYQVTQFGKPVTLSCSQTLNHNVMYWYQQKSSQAPKLLFHYYDKDFNNEADTPDNFQSRRPNTSFCFLDIRSPGLGDTAMYLCATSRDTPYSDSYNEQFFGPGTRLTVL.

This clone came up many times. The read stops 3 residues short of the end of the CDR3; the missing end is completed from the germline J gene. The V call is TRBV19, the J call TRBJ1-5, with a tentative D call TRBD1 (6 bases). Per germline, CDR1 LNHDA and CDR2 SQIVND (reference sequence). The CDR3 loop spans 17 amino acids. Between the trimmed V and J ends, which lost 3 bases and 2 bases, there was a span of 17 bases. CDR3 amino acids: CASSIYGGGQGNQPQHF. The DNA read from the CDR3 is TGTGCCAGTAGTATCTATGGAGGGGGACAAGGCAATCAGCCC. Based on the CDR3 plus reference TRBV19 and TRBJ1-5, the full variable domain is DGGITQSPKYLFRKEGQNVTLSCEQNLNHDAMYWYRQDPGQGLRLIYYSQIVNDFQKGDIAEGYSVSREKKESFPLTVTSAQKNPTAFYLCASSIYGGGQGNQPQHFGDGTRLSIL.

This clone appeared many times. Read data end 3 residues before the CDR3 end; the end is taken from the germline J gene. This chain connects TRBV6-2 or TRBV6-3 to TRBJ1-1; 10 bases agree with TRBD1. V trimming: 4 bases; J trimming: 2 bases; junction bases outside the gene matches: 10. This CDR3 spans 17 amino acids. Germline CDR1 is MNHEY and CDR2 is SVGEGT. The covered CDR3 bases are TGTGCCAGCAGTTTCTGGACAGGGGGAATCGTAAACACTGAA. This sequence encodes CASSFWTGGIVNTE. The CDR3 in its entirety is CASSFWTGGIVNTEAFF.

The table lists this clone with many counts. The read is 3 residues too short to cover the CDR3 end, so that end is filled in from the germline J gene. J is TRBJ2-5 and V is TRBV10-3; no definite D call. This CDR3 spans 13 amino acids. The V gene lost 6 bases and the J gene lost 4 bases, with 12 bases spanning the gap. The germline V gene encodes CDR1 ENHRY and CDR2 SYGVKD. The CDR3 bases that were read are TGTGCCATCAGGGGCCAGGCAGGAGAGACC. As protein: CAIRGQAGET. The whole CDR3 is CAIRGQAGETQYF.

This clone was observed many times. CDR3 DNA (partial): TGTGCCTGGGCAGGACTAGCGGGCCACAATGAG. This encodes CAWAGLAGHNE. The whole CDR3 sequence reads CAWAGLAGHNEQFF. This rearrangement joins TRBV30 to TRBJ2-1; 11 bases match TRBD2. The CDR3 end lies 3 residues beyond the end of the read and is filled in from the germline J gene. The CDR3 spans 14 residues. The V and J ends lost 5 bases and 5 bases, in that order; junction bases with no gene match: 5. Germline lookup yields CDR1 GTSNPN and CDR2 SVGIG (reference sequence).

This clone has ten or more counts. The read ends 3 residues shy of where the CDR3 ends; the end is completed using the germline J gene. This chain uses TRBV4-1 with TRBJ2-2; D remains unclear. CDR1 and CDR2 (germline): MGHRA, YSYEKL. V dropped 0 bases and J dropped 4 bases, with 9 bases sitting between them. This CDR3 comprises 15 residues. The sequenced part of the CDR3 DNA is TGCGCCAGCAGCCAAGATGCCCAGATCACCGGGGAG. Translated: CASSQDAQITGE. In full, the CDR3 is CASSQDAQITGELFF.

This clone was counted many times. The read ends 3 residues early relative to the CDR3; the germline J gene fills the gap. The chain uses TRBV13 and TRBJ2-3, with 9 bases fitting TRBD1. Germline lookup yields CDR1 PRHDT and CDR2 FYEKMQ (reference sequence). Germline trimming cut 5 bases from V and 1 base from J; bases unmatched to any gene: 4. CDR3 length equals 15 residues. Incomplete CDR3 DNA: TGTGCCAGCAGCACCCGGGACAGGGGCACAGATACG. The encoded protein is CASSTRDRGTDT. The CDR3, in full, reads CASSTRDRGTDTQYF.

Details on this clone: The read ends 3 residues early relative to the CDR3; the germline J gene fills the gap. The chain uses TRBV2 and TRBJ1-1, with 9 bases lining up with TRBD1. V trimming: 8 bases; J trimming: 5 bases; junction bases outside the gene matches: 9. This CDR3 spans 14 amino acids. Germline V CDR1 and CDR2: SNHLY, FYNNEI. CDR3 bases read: TGTGCCAGCGTCCCAGACAGGGGGGGGACTGAA. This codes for CASVPDRGGTE. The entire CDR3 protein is CASVPDRGGTEAFF.

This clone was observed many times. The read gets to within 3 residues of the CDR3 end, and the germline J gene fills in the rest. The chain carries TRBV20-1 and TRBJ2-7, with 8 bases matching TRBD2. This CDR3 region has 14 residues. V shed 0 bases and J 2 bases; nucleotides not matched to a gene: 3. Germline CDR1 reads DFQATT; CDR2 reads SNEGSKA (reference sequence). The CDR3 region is CSAREWREAYEQYF. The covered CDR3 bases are TGCAGTGCTAGAGAGTGGCGGGAGGCCTACGAG.

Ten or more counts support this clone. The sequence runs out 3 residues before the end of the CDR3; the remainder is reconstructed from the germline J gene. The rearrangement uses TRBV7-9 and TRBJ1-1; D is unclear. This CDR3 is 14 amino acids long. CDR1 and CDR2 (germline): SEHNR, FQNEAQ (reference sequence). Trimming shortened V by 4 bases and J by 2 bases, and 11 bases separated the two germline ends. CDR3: CASSSDIPNTEAFF. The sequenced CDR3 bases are TGTGCCAGCAGCTCAGACATACCTAACACTGAA. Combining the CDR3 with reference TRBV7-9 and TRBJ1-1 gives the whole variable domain DTGVSQNPRHKITKRGQNVTFRCDPISEHNRLYWYRQTLGQGPEFLTYFQNEAQLEKSRLLSDRFSAERPKGSFSTLEIQRTEQGDSAMYLCASSSDIPNTEAFFGQGTRLTVV.

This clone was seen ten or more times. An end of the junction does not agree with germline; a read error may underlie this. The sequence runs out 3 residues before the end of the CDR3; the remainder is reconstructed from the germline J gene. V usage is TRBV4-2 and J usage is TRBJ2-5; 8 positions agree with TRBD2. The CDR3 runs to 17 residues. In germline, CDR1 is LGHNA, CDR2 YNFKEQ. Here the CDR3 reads CASSREVSGGPVETQYF. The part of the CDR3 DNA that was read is TGCGCCAGCAGCCGAGAGGTTTCGGGGGGGCCTGTAGAGACC.